The 13 T cell receptor beta chains below were found in one sample sequenced in a study of T cell responses to AZD1222 COVID-19 vaccine. TCRdb keeps only in-frame clones here, not all; method: immunoSEQ multiplex PCR. This sample has about 110,000 clones, with approximately 85% found just once. The sample here was peripheral blood, taken on day 0 of AZD1222 vaccination. The receptors derive from an adult in good health.

The CDR3 spells CASSVPGQGRNYGYTF. Here the CDR3 DNA reads TGTGCCAGCAGCGTCCCGGGACAGGGACGGAACTATGGCTACACCTTC. The gene calls are TRBV28 and TRBJ1-2; TRBD1 aligns across 9 bases. In germline, CDR1 is MDHEN, CDR2 SYDVKM. V dropped 6 bases and J dropped 2; count of bases not matched to a gene: 10. This CDR3 is built from 16 residues.

This sequence joins TRBV5-6 and TRBJ2-4; maybe TRBD2 (5 bases). The CDR3 extends over 18 amino acids. The germline V gene has CDR1 SGHDT and CDR2 YYEEEE. Deletions cut 1 base from V and 1 base from J, with 18 bases between. CDR3 nucleotides: TGTGCCAGCAGCTTGTCGGCTAGCTCCCTAATTGCCAAAAACATTCAGTACTTC. This gives the protein CASSLSASSLIAKNIQYF.

The chain recombines TRBV24-1 with TRBJ2-2; D unclear. The CDR3 is 14 amino acids. Germline V gives CDR1 KGHDR, CDR2 SFDVKD. V was cut by 4 bases and J by 7 bases, with 12 bases left in between. The CDR3 region is CATSDPSHFGELFF. In nucleotides, the CDR3 is TGTGCCACCAGTGACCCAAGTCATTTCGGGGAGCTGTTTTTT.

This clone appeared once. The V call is TRBV28, the J call TRBJ1-1; TRBD1 is a possible D gene (6 bases). Germline CDR1 is MDHEN and CDR2 is SYDVKM. The CDR3 totals 13 residues. With 6 bases removed from V and 5 bases from J, the gap between germline ends came to 13 bases. The CDR3 nucleotides are TGTGCCAGCAGGCCCACAGGGAATACTGAAGCTTTCTTT. This encodes CASRPTGNTEAFF.

The rearrangement joins TRBV7-8 to TRBJ1-4; D gene uncertain. Trimming left V 1 base short and J 5 bases short, with 5 bases between. The germline CDR1 and CDR2 sequences are SGHVS and FQNEAQ. CDR3 size: 13 residues. The CDR3 loop reads CASSLVPNEKLFF. As DNA, the CDR3 is TGTGCCAGCAGCTTAGTTCCAAATGAAAAACTGTTTTTT.

This clone was detected once. The chain combines TRBV5-4 with TRBJ2-3; 10 bases are a match to TRBD2. The V segment lost 5 bases and the J segment 4 bases; nucleotides outside the gene matches: 13. Germline CDR1 SGHNT, CDR2 YYREEE (reference sequence). The CDR3 spans 17 residues. The CDR3 sequence: CASRFGLAAGGADTQYF. CDR3 nucleotides: TGTGCCAGCAGATTTGGACTAGCGGCCGGTGGGGCAGATACGCAGTATTTT.

This chain joins TRBV5-6 and TRBJ2-1; TRBD2 is a possible D gene (6 bases). CDR3 length equals 16 residues. V was cut by 1 base and J by 1 base, with 12 bases left in between. Germline CDR1 and CDR2: SGHDT and YYEEEE. The CDR3 reads CASSLWRGRSYNEQFF. The CDR3 nucleotides read TGTGCCAGCAGCTTGTGGCGGGGCCGGTCCTACAATGAGCAGTTCTTC.

This chain connects TRBV29-1 to TRBJ1-2; 7 bases line up with TRBD1. Trimming cost V 3 bases and J 4 bases; bases outside gene matches: 11. Per germline, CDR1 SQVTM and CDR2 ANQGSEA. This CDR3 region has 15 residues. The CDR3 bases are TGCAGCGTTGAGGGGACAGCCAGCCCCCCCTATGGCTACACCTTC. It encodes CSVEGTASPPYGYTF.

The chain recombines TRBV7-9 with TRBJ1-2, with a weak D call TRBD1 (6 bases). Trimming removed 10 bases at V and 8 bases at J, with 20 bases between. CDR3 length: 13 amino acids. From germline, CDR1 is SEHNR and CDR2 FQNEAQ (reference sequence). For the CDR3, the DNA is TGTGCCACCCCCATCCGGGACAAAGGGGGCTACACCTTC. Translation gives CATPIRDKGGYTF.

The V gene is TRBV12-3 or TRBV12-4, the J gene TRBJ2-7, with D uncertain. Trimming removed 3 bases at V and 6 bases at J, with 12 bases between. The CDR3 has 13 residues. The CDR3 sequence: CASSFFTLGEQYF. As DNA, the CDR3 is TGTGCCAGCAGTTTTTTCACCTTAGGCGAGCAGTACTTC.

The rearrangement joins TRBV28 to TRBJ1-2; TRBD1 matches 7 bases. The CDR3 has 13 amino acids. The germline CDR1 and CDR2 sequences are MDHEN and SYDVKM. V gave up 5 bases and J gave up 5 bases; unmatched junction bases: 5. The CDR3 here is CASSRGLVYGYTF. CDR3 DNA: TGTGCCAGCAGTAGGGGGCTTGTATATGGCTACACCTTC.

The V and J genes are TRBV19 and TRBJ2-2; D is uncertain. Trimming shortened V by 5 bases and J by 3 bases, and 7 bases separated the two germline ends. CDR1 and CDR2 from the germline V gene are LNHDA and SQIVND (reference sequence). The CDR3 spans 13 residues. As DNA, the CDR3 is TGTGCCAGTAGTTATTCCCACACCGGGGAGCTGTTTTTT. Its translation: CASSYSHTGELFF.

The chain employs TRBV28 and TRBJ2-7; D tentatively fits TRBD1 or TRBD2 (5 bases each). Germline V gene data show CDR1 as MDHEN and CDR2 as SYDVKM. The CDR3 runs 13 residues. The ends were cut back, 8 bases at V and 2 bases at J, with 13 bases in the middle. The CDR3 nucleotides are TGTGCCAGCTTTGGGACGGACGCCTACGAGCAGTACTTC. Translated: CASFGTDAYEQYF.